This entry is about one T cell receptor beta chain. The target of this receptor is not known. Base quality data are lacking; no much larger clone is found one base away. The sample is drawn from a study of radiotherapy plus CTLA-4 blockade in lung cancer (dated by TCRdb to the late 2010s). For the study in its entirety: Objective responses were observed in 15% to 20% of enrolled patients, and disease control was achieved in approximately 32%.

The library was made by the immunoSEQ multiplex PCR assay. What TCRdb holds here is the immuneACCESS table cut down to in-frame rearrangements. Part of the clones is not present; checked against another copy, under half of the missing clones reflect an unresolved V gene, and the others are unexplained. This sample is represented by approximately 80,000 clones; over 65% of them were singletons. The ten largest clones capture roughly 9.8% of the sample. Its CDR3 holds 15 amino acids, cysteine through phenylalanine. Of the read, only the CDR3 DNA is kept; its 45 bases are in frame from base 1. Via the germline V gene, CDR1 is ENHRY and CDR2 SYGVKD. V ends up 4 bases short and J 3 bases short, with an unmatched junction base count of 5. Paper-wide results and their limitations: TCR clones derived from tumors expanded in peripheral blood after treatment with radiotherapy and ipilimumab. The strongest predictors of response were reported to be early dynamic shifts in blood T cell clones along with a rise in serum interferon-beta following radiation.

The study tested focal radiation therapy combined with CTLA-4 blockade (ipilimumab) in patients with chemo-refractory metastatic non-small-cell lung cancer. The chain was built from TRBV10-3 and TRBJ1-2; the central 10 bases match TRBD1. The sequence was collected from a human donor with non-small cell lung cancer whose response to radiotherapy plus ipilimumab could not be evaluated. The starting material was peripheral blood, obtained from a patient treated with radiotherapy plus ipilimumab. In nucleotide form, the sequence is TGTGCCATCAGTGGACAGGGGGCGAAGGACTATGGCTACACCTTC. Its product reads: CAISGQGAKDYGYTF.